Each of the 13 T cell receptor beta chains below was sequenced from the same sample in a study of blood T cell repertoires in COVID-19. Sequencing used immunoSEQ multiplex PCR; TCRdb keeps in-frame clones, though not all of them. The sample includes about 88,000 clones, roughly 91% seen only once; the top ten take about 6.3%. The sequenced sample consisted of peripheral blood. Every receptor here comes from a man aged 18 to 30 with COVID-19, enrolled during active disease.

The chain joins TRBV7-8 to TRBJ2-1; the D gene is possibly TRBD2 (5 bases). Per the germline V gene, CDR1 is SGHVS and CDR2 is FQNEAQ. V shed 0 bases and J shed 4 bases, with 7 bases lying between them. CDR3 size: 14 residues. The CDR3 nucleotides are TGTGCCAGCAGCTTAGCACGGGGTTACAATGAGCAGTTCTTC. Translated, it gives CASSLARGYNEQFF.

The rearrangement uses TRBV29-1 and TRBJ2-5, with 10 bases identical to TRBD2. J gave up 2 bases and V 5 bases, and 5 bases lay outside the gene matches. The CDR3 is 14 residues long. Germline V gene data show CDR1 as SQVTM and CDR2 as ANQGSEA. The CDR3 DNA reads TGCAGCGTTCCCCGGACTAGCGGACAAGAGACCCAGTACTTC. It codes for CSVPRTSGQETQYF. Based on the CDR3 plus reference TRBV29-1 and TRBJ2-5, the full variable domain is SAVISQKPSRDICQRGTSLTIQCQVDSQVTMMFWYRQQPGQSLTLIATANQGSEATYESGFVIDKFPISRPNLTFSTLTVSNMSPEDSSIYLCSVPRTSGQETQYFGPGTRLLVL.

CDR3 bases: TGTGCCAGCAGTCGTACGGGGACAGGGAGTCTGACTGAAGCTTTCTTT. It translates to CASSRTGTGSLTEAFF. The V call is TRBV27, the J call TRBJ1-1, with 9 nucleotides matching TRBD1. This CDR3 region has 16 residues. J was trimmed by 5 bases and V by 5 bases; bases with no gene match: 12. CDR1 is MNHEY and CDR2 is SMNVEV in the germline V gene (reference sequence).

The rearrangement joins TRBV5-4 to TRBJ2-1, with TRBD2 matching 14 bases. The CDR3 length is 15 residues. V lost 3 bases, J lost 6 bases, and 2 bases stayed unmatched. Germline loops: CDR1 SGHNT, CDR2 YYREEE (reference sequence). CDR3 in DNA: TGTGCCAGCAGCTCGGGACTAGCGGGAGCCAATGAGCAGTTCTTC. Translating it yields CASSSGLAGANEQFF.

The chain recombines TRBV7-2 with TRBJ2-2; 7 positions match TRBD2. CDR1 is SGHTA and CDR2 is FQGNSA in the germline V gene. The CDR3 is made up of 15 amino acids. V lost 6 bases to trimming and J lost 6 bases; unmatched junction nucleotides: 10. For the CDR3, the DNA is TGTGCCAGCAGACCCCCGGGACTACTCTCCGGGGAGCTGTTTTTT. Protein: CASRPPGLLSGELFF.

This sequence joins TRBV27 and TRBJ1-2; 11 bases line up with TRBD1. J lost 3 bases, V lost 5 bases, and 5 bases had no gene match. Per the germline V gene, CDR1 is MNHEY and CDR2 is SMNVEV (reference sequence). The CDR3 has 15 amino acids. The CDR3 sequence is CASSPRTGGHYGYTF. Written as DNA, the CDR3 is TGTGCCAGCAGTCCCAGGACAGGGGGCCACTATGGCTACACCTTC.

This clone was counted a few times. The chain has TRBV9 and TRBJ2-1; maybe TRBD2 (6 bases). CDR3 length: 19 residues. CDR1 and CDR2 (germline): SGDLS, YYNGEE. Trimming pared 6 bases from V and 0 bases from J, leaving 25 bases between. CDR3 in DNA: TGTGCCAGCACTCGCGGAATTTTGCGGGGACTGAGCTCCTACAATGAGCAGTTCTTC. Translation: CASTRGILRGLSSYNEQFF.

This sequence joins TRBV14 and TRBJ2-7, with D maybe TRBD1 (6 bases). The V gene lost 6 bases and the J gene lost 3 bases, with 12 bases spanning the gap. The CDR3 runs to 13 residues. The V gene's germline CDR1 is SGHDN and CDR2 FVKESK. CDR3 nucleotide sequence: TGTGCCAGCAGTCCTAGGGGGTTCTACGAGCAGTACTTC. Its translation is CASSPRGFYEQYF.

The chain is built from TRBV6-5 and TRBJ2-7; TRBD2 might be the D (5 bases). The V end lost 0 bases, the J end lost 4 bases, and 13 bases lay between the germline ends. The CDR3 covers 15 residues. Germline-derived CDR1 and CDR2 are MNHEY and SVGAGI. The chain's CDR3 is CASSYSIERSYEQYF. CDR3 bases: TGTGCCAGCAGTTACTCGATCGAGCGGTCTTACGAGCAGTACTTC.

The chain is built from TRBV9 and TRBJ1-1; possible D gene TRBD1, 6 bases. This CDR3 has 17 amino acids. V was shortened by 4 bases and J by 0 bases, with 19 bases between the two germline ends. The V gene's germline CDR1 is SGDLS and CDR2 YYNGEE. For the CDR3, the DNA is TGTGCCAGCAGCCCCTCCGGTACAGGGTTCATGAACACTGAAGCTTTCTTT. It specifies CASSPSGTGFMNTEAFF.

The chain is built from TRBV6-4 and TRBJ2-3; 8 nucleotides line up with TRBD2. CDR1 is MRHNA, CDR2 SNTAGT, per germline. The junction had 8 bases not matched to a gene; V was cut back by 2 bases and J by 4 bases. The CDR3 sequence is 16 residues long. CDR3 protein: CASSDEAGGGADTQYF. Here the CDR3 DNA reads TGTGCCAGCAGTGACGAGGCGGGAGGCGGGGCAGATACGCAGTATTTT.

The J gene is TRBJ2-7, the V gene TRBV28, with 9 bases that match TRBD2. V shed 6 bases and J 2 bases; nucleotides not matched to a gene: 5. Looked up from germline, CDR1 is MDHEN and CDR2 is SYDVKM. This CDR3 has 14 residues. The CDR3 nucleotides read TGTGCCAGCAGGATTCGGACTAGCGCCTACGAGCAGTACTTC. Protein: CASRIRTSAYEQYF.

The chain combines TRBV5-4 with TRBJ2-7, with 11 nucleotides matching TRBD1. The length of the CDR3 is 16 residues. Germline V lookup: CDR1 SGHNT, CDR2 YYREEE (reference sequence). V lost 4 bases, J lost 3 bases, and 9 bases stayed unmatched. CDR3: CASSRSGTGGNYEQYF. The CDR3 region has the DNA TGTGCCAGCAGCCGATCAGGGACAGGGGGGAACTACGAGCAGTACTTC.